This passage covers 15 T cell receptor beta chains from one sample sequenced in a study of blood T cells in healthy people across ages. The second PCR ran about 6 to 11 cycles with a sample-barcoded 5' primer and J-beta primers. TCRdb processed the 5' RACE reads anew with MiXCR; each CDR3 protein has one entry. The sample lists over 600,000 distinct CDR3 sequences; roughly 20% were seen once. What was sequenced was blood. All receptors come from a man between 65 and 85 years old in good health.

V and J are TRBV6-5 and TRBJ2-7; tentatively, D is TRBD1 or TRBD2 (5 bases each). The CDR3 loop spans 14 amino acids. Germline V gives CDR1 MNHEY, CDR2 SVGAGI. V was shortened by 7 bases and J by 3 bases, with 16 bases between the two germline ends. For the CDR3, the DNA is TGTGCCAGCACCAGTGTAGGGGCGGGCTACGAGCAGTACTTC. Translation: CASTSVGAGYEQYF.

The V call is TRBV20-1, the J call TRBJ2-2; a possible D gene is TRBD2 (6 bases). Germline CDR1 is DFQATT and CDR2 is SNEGSKA (reference sequence). The CDR3 extends over 15 amino acids. Trimming removed 3 bases from V and 4 bases from J, with 15 bases in between. The CDR3 nucleotides are TGCAGTGCTAGCCCAGCGGGCACAGGCACCGGGGAGCTGTTTTTT. It encodes CSASPAGTGTGELFF.

A word on this clonotype: Mismatch with germline at one junction end may stem from a read error. The chain links TRBV12-3 or TRBV12-4 to TRBJ2-3; perhaps TRBD1 as D (6 bases). CDR3 size: 15 residues. The CDR3 loop is CAGSLKRGSTDTQYF. CDR3 DNA sequence: TGTGCCGGCAGTTTAAAGAGGGGGAGCACAGATACGCAGTATTTT.

The chain joins TRBV20-1 to TRBJ2-7, with D unresolved. Germline values: CDR1 DFQATT, CDR2 SNEGSKA (reference sequence). There are 11 residues in the CDR3. Trimming shortened V by 1 base and J by 6 bases, and 7 bases separated the two germline ends. Here the CDR3 reads CSARVGVEQYF. CDR3 coding DNA: TGCAGTGCTAGAGTTGGGGTCGAGCAGTACTTC.

This clonotype turned up a few times. One end of the junction fails to match germline, which may point to a read error. The J gene is TRBJ2-5, the V gene TRBV20-1, with a possible D match to TRBD2 (6 bases). Per the germline V gene, CDR1 is DFQATT and CDR2 is SNEGSKA (reference sequence). There are 12 residues in the CDR3. Here the CDR3 reads CSPSENDGTQYF. DNA of the CDR3: TGCAGTCCTAGCGAGAATGATGGGACCCAGTACTTC.

This clonotype was observed a handful of times. The gene calls are TRBV28 and TRBJ2-5; unclear D gene. CDR3 length: 14 amino acids. Germline V gives CDR1 MDHEN, CDR2 SYDVKM. The V end lost 0 bases, the J end lost 2 bases, and 7 bases lay between the germline ends. The DNA of the CDR3 is TGTGCCAGCAGTTTATGGGGCCCACAAGAGACCCAGTACTTC. It is translated as CASSLWGPQETQYF.

This chain uses TRBV28 with TRBJ1-6; tentatively, D is TRBD1 (6 bases). Trimming pared 5 bases from V and 0 bases from J, leaving 14 bases between. This CDR3 has 17 residues. Germline V CDR1 and CDR2: MDHEN, SYDVKM. This chain's CDR3 is CASSPPDRSSYNSPLHF. CDR3 DNA: TGTGCCAGCAGTCCCCCCGACAGGAGCTCCTATAATTCACCCCTCCACTTT.

The J gene is TRBJ1-2, the V gene TRBV20-1; 9 bases line up with TRBD1. This CDR3 spans 14 amino acids. The trim removed 5 bases at V and 4 bases at J, leaving 8 bases unmatched. Germline V gives CDR1 DFQATT, CDR2 SNEGSKA (reference sequence). CDR3 amino acids: CSAQPGTGTYGYTF. Here the CDR3 DNA reads TGCAGTGCTCAACCCGGGACAGGGACCTATGGCTACACCTTC.

This chain links TRBV20-1 with TRBJ2-1, with TRBD2 identical over 7 bases. V shed 3 bases and J 0 bases; nucleotides not matched to a gene: 5. Germline-derived CDR1 and CDR2 are DFQATT and SNEGSKA (reference sequence). CDR3 length: 15 residues. The DNA for the CDR3 is TGCAGTGCTAGCCTAGGGACTACCTCCTACAATGAGCAGTTCTTC. This encodes CSASLGTTSYNEQFF.

The chain joins TRBV29-1 to TRBJ2-1; 13 positions agree with TRBD2. The CDR3 runs to 15 residues. The J segment lost 5 bases and the V segment lost 7 bases, leaving 8 bases of the junction unmatched. CDR1 and CDR2 from the germline V gene are SQVTM and ANQGSEA. CDR3 bases: TGCAGCGCAGGACTAGCGGGAGTTTACGACAATGAGCAGTTCTTC. This sequence encodes CSAGLAGVYDNEQFF.

This clonotype came up a few times. V usage is TRBV6-2 or TRBV6-3 and J usage is TRBJ2-1, with D perhaps TRBD2 (6 bases). The CDR3 has 14 amino acids. Germline assignment: CDR1 MNHEY and CDR2 SVGEGT. V lost 11 bases and J 0 bases, leaving 14 bases between the germline ends. The CDR3 reads CASTRGYSYNEQFF. The CDR3 DNA sequence: TGTGCCTCGACTCGGGGGTACTCCTACAATGAGCAGTTCTTC.

The chain uses TRBV6-6 and TRBJ2-5; TRBD2 matches at 7 bases. The end of the DNA is better explained by TRBJ2-1, so the J call may be wrong. CDR3 length: 12 residues. Germline CDR1 MNHNY, CDR2 SVGAGI (reference sequence). DNA of the CDR3: TGTGCCAGCAGTAATCTAGCGGTTGAGCAGTTCTTC. This translates into CASSNLAVEQFF.

This clonotype showed up many times. The V and J genes are TRBV2 and TRBJ2-7; D is perhaps TRBD1 (5 bases). The germline V and J ends were trimmed by 3 bases and 6 bases, with 12 bases remaining between them. The CDR3 covers 13 residues. Germline assignment: CDR1 SNHLY and CDR2 FYNNEI. As DNA, the CDR3 is TGTGCCAGCAGTGATAATGGGGCTAGCGAGCAGTACTTC. Protein: CASSDNGASEQYF.

This clonotype occurred a few times. The V gene is TRBV5-5, the J gene TRBJ2-7, with D uncertain. This CDR3 is 16 amino acids long. Germline assignment: CDR1 SGHKS and CDR2 YYEKEE (reference sequence). Between the trimmed V and J ends, which lost 0 bases and 4 bases, there was a span of 17 bases. The CDR3 DNA follows: TGTGCCAGCAGCTTGGAGCTTTTTACCAGGAAATACGAGCAGTACTTC. Its protein is CASSLELFTRKYEQYF.

In this sample, this clonotype turned up a few times. V usage is TRBV7-2 and J usage is TRBJ2-2; TRBD2 matches at 14 bases. The ends lost 4 bases at V and 2 bases at J; junction bases unmatched: 6. The CDR3 is 18 residues long. Germline CDR1 is SGHTA and CDR2 is FQGNSA. CDR3 nucleotide sequence: TGTGCCAGCAGCTCTCGACTAGCGGGAGGGTCTAACACCGGGGAGCTGTTTTTT. The encoded protein is CASSSRLAGGSNTGELFF.